The TCR beta chain under discussion was sequenced for a study of blood T cell repertoires in COVID-19. Study as a whole: Samples came from the United States, Italy and Spain, spanning acute and convalescent COVID-19. Nucleic acid was either cDNA or gDNA, and it came from T cells, B-cell-depleted T cells, or PBMCs.

In the study's own analysis: Estimation of nucleated cell counts relied on the amplification of reference gene primers. Method: immunoSEQ multiplex PCR; TCRdb's copy keeps in-frame clones and lacks some. For V, J and clone size, that table is used; D and trimming come from the DNA. The table has roughly 140,000 clones, around four fifths seen once. The TCR originated in a man between 65 and 85 years old with acute or convalescent COVID-19. Sequenced sample: peripheral blood.

DNA of the CDR3: TGTGCCAGCAGTTCACACCGCAGGGGTGTGAACACTGAAGCTTTCTTT. This sequence encodes CASSSHRRGVNTEAFF. The genes are TRBV6-5 and TRBJ1-1; D may be TRBD1 (6 bases). The CDR3 spans 16 residues. The ends were cut back, 4 bases at V and 0 bases at J, with 15 bases in the middle. Germline V gives CDR1 MNHEY, CDR2 SVGAGI.